This T cell receptor beta chain was found in a study of blood T cells in healthy people across ages. The authors ran a second PCR of 7 to 11 cycles using a sample-barcoded 5' primer and a J-beta primer mix. Template switching added a 12-random-nucleotide identifier to every cDNA molecule. CDR3-containing paired-end reads numbering at least 3 million came from each sample. TCRdb processed the 5' RACE reads anew with MiXCR; each CDR3 protein has one entry. This table holds some 900,000 distinct CDR3 sequences, under 35% found once. Findings of the study overall: Greater diversity and more naive CD4+ cells were seen in long-lived donors than in aged donors.

In regard to this clonotype: Its antigen is unidentified.

The CDR3 runs to 16 residues. Germline V gene data show CDR1 as DFQATT and CDR2 as SNEGSKA (reference sequence). The sequenced sample was blood. The J gene is TRBJ2-1, the V gene TRBV20-1, with 8 bases fitting TRBD2. The J call is in doubt because the DNA end fits TRBJ2-7 better. This receptor was obtained from a woman aged 80 or over in good health. Here the CDR3 DNA reads TGCAGTGCTAGTCCCCGGGGGGGCAGCTCCTACAATGAGCAGTACTTC. It is translated as CSASPRGGSSYNEQYF.